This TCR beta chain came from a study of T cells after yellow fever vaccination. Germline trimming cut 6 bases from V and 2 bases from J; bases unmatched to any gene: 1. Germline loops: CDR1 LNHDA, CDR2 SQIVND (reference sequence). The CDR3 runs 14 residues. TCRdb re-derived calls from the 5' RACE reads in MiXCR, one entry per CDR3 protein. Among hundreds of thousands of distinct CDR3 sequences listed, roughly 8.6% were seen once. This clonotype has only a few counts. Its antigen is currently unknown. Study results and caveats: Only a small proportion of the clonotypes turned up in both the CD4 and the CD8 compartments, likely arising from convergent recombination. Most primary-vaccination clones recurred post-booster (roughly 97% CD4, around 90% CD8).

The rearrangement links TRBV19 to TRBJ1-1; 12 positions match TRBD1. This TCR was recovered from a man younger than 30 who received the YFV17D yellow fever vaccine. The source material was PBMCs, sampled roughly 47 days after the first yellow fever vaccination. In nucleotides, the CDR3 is TGTGCCAGTAGGGGGACAGGGGGCAACACTGAAGCTTTCTTT. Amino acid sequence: CASRGTGGNTEAFF.